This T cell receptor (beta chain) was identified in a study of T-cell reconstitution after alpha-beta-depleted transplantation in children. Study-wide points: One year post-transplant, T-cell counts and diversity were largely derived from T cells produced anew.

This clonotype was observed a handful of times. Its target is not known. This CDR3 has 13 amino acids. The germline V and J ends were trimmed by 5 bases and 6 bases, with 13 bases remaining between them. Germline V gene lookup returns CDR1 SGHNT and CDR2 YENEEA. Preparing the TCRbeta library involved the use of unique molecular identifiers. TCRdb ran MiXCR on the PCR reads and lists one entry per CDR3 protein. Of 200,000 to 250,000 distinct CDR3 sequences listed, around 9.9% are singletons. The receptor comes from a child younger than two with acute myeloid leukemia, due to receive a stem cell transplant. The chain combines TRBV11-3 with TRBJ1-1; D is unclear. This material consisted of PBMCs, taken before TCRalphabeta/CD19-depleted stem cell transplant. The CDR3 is CASSPQPGSEAFF. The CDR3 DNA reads TGTGCCAGCAGCCCTCAACCTGGGTCTGAAGCTTTCTTT.